This TCR beta chain emerged from a study of PD-1 blockade in classical Hodgkin lymphoma. Sequenced by immunoSEQ multiplex PCR; TCRdb stores in-frame clones only, minus some. The sample lists 35,000 to 50,000 clones, roughly two thirds seen once, with 2.5% to 3.5% in the top ten. The CDR3 is 11 residues long. Deletions cut 4 bases from V and 4 bases from J, with 5 bases between. Germline V CDR1 and CDR2: SNHLY, FYNNEI. Documented time point: cycle 4 day 1 (C4D1), after 5 to 7 weeks of nivolumab. All patients relapsed after autologous stem cell transplantation, and brentuximab vedotin exposure varied. This clonotype was obtained from a human donor with classical Hodgkin lymphoma. The starting material was peripheral blood mononuclear cells (PBMCs), obtained before the fourth cycle of nivolumab. The rearrangement joins TRBV2 to TRBJ2-7; D is unclear. CDR3 region: CASSVGYEQYF. DNA of the CDR3: TGTGCCAGCAGTGTAGGGTACGAGCAGTACTTC.